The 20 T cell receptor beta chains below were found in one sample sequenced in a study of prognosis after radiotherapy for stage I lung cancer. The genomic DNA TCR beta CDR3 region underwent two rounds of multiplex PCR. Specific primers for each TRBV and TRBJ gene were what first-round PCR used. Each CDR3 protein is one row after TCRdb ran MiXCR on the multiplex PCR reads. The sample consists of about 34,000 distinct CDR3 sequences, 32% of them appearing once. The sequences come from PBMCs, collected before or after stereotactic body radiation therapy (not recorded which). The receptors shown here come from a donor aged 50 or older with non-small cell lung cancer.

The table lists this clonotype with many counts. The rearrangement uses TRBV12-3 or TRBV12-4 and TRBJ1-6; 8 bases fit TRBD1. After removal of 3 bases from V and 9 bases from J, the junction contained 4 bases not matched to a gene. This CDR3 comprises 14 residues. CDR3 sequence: CASSFTDRGSPLHF. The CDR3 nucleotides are TGTGCCAGCAGTTTTACCGACAGGGGTTCACCCCTCCACTTT.

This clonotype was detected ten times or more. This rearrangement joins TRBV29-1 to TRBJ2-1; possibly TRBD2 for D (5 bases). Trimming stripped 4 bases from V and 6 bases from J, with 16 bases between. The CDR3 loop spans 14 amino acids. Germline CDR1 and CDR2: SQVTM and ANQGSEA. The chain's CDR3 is CSVGYGELLNEQFF. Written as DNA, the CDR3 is TGCAGCGTTGGTTACGGGGAGCTCCTCAATGAGCAGTTCTTC.

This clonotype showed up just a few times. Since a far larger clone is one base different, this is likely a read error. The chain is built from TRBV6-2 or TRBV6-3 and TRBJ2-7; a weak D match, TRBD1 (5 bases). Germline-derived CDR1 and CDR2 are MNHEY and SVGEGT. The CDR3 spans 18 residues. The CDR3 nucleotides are TGTGCCAGCAGTGACTCGGTGACATGGGGCCTAGGATATTGCGAGCAGTACTTC. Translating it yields CASSDSVTWGLGYCEQYF.

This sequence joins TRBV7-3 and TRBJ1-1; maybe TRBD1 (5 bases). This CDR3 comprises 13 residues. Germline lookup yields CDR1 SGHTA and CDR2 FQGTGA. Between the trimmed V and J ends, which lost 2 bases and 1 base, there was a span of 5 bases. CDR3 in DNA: TGTGCCAGCAGCTTAGGGGCGAACACTGAAGCTTTCTTT. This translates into CASSLGANTEAFF.

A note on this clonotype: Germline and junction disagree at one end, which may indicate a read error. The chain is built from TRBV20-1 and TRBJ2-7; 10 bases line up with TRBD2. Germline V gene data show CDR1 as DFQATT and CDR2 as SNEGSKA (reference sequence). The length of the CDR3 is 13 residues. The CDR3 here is CSAELAGSYQQYF. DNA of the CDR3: TGCAGTGCAGAACTAGCGGGGTCCTACCAGCAGTACTTC.

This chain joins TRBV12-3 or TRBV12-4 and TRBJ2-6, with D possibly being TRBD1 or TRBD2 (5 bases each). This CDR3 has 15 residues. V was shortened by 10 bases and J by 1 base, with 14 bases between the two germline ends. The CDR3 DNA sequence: TGTGCCAACAGAATGGGGGTTTCTGGGGCCAACGTCCTGACTTTC. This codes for CANRMGVSGANVLTF.

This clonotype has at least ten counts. The CDR3 loop reads CASSLTVQRGEQFF. The CDR3 DNA follows: TGTGCCAGCAGCTTAACCGTCCAAAGAGGTGAGCAGTTCTTC. This sequence joins TRBV9 and TRBJ2-1, with D unclear. CDR1 is SGDLS and CDR2 is YYNGEE in the germline V gene. There are 14 residues in the CDR3. V lost 4 bases and J lost 9, with 17 bases in between.

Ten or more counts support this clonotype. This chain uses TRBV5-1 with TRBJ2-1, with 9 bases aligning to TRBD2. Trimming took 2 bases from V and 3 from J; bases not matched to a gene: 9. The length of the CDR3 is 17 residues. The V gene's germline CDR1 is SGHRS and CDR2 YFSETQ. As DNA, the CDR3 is TGCGCCAGCAGCTTCCTGGGACTAGCAGGGAGCTACAATGAGCAGTTCTTC. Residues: CASSFLGLAGSYNEQFF.

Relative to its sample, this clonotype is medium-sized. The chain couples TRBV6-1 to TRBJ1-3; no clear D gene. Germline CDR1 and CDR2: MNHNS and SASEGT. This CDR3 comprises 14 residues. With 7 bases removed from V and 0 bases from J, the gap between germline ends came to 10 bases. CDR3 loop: CASKVFSSGNTIYF. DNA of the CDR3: TGTGCCAGCAAAGTTTTCAGCTCTGGAAACACCATATATTTT.

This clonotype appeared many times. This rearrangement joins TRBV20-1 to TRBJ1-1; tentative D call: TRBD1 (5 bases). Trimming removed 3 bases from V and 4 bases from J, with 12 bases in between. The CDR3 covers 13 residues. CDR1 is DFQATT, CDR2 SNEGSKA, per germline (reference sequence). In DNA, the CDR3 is TGCAGTGCTAGCTTGCAGGGAGGCACTGAAGCTTTCTTT. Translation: CSASLQGGTEAFF.

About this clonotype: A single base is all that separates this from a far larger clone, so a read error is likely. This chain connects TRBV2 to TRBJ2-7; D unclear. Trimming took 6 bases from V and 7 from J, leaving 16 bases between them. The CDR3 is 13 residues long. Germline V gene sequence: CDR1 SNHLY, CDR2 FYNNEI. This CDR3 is CASSQTPVNEQYF. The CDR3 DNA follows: TGTGCCAGCAGCCAAACCCCAGTTAATGAGCAGTACTTC.

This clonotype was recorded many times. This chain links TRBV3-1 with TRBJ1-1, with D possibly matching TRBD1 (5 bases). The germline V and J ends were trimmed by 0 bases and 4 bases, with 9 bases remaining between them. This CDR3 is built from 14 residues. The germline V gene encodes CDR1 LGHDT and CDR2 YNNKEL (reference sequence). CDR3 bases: TGTGCCAGCAGCCAAGAGGGAGACAGCACTGAAGCTTTCTTT. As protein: CASSQEGDSTEAFF.

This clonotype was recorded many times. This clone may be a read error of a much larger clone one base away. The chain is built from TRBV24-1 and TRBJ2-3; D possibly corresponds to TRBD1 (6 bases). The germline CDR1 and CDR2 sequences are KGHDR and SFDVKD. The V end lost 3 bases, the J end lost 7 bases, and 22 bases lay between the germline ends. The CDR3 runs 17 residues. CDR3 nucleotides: TGTGCCACCAGTGATAACCCGGACAGCTCTGGCCCGAATACGCAGTATTTT. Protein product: CATSDNPDSSGPNTQYF.

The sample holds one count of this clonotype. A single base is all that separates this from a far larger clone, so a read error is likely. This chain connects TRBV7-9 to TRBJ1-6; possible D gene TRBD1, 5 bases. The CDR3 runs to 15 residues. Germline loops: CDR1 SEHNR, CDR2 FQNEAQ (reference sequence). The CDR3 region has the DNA TGTGCCAGCAGCTTCGGGACCGCTGAAGGTTCACACCTCCACTTT. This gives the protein CASSFGTAEGSHLHF.

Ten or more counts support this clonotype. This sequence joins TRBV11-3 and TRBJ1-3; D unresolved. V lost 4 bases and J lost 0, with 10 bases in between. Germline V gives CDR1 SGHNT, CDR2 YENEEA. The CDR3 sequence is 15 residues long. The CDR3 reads CASSSPTDSGNTIYF. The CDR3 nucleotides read TGTGCCAGCAGCTCACCTACAGACTCTGGAAACACCATATATTTT.

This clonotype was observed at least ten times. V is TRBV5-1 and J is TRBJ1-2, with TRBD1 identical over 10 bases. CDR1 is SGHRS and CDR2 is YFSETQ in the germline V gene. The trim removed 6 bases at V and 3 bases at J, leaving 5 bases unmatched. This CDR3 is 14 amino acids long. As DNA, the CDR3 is TGCGCCAGCAACGCCGGGACAGGGGACTATGGCTACACCTTC. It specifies CASNAGTGDYGYTF. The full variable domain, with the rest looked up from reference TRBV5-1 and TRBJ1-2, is KAGVTQTPRYLIKTRGQQVTLSCSPISGHRSVSWYQQTPGQGLQFLFEYFSETQRNKGNFPGRFSGRQFSNSRSEMNVSTLELGDSALYLCASNAGTGDYGYTFGSGTRLTVV.

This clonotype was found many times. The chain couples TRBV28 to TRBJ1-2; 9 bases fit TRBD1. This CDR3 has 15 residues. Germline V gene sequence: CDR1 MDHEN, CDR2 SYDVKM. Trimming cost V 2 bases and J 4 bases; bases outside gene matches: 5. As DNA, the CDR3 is TGTGCCAGCAGTTTAGGACAGGGGCTAGGCTATGGCTACACCTTC. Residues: CASSLGQGLGYGYTF.

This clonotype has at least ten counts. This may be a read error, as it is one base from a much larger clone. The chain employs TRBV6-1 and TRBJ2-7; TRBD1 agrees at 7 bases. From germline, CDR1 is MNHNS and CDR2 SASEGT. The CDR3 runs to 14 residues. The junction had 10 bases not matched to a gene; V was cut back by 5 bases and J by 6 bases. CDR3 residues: CASSPWDSGREQYF. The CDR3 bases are TGTGCCAGCAGTCCCTGGGACAGTGGGCGCGAGCAGTACTTC.

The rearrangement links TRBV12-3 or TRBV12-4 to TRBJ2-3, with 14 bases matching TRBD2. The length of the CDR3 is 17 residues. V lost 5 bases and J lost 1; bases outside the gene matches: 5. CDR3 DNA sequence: TGTGCCAGCAGTCAGGGGGGACTAGCGGGAGGCACAGATACGCAGTATTTT. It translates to CASSQGGLAGGTDTQYF.

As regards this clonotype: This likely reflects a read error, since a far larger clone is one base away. DNA for the CDR3: TGTGCCAGCAGTGAATCGCGACTTTTAGAGACCCAGTACTTC. Its protein is CASSESRLLETQYF. The rearrangement joins TRBV6-2 or TRBV6-3 to TRBJ2-5; D uncertain. The ends were cut back, 5 bases at V and 4 bases at J, with 14 bases in the middle. Germline V gene lookup returns CDR1 MNHEY and CDR2 SVGEGT. The length of the CDR3 is 14 residues.